This TCR beta chain was identified in a study of T-cell memory formation after mild COVID-19. Whole-study findings and limits: Mostly located in CM and EM were contracting CD4+ clones, with contracting CD8+ clones located in EMRA.

Per the germline V gene, CDR1 is SGHDN and CDR2 is FVKESK. The CDR3 covers 15 residues. Trimming took 1 base from V and 2 from J, leaving 12 bases between them. Of note for this clonotype: The antigen remains unidentified.

TCRdb re-called the 5' RACE reads with MiXCR, one entry per CDR3 protein. The profile shows around 55,000 distinct CDR3 sequences, 9.5% of them singletons. The clonotype was recovered from a man between 18 and 35 years old who had mild COVID-19 (a few samples of this study predate the infection). Cell type and time point are not known. This chain connects TRBV14 to TRBJ2-7; D call uncertain. Sequencing was carried out using PBMCs or a T cell subset sorted from them (not recorded which). This chain's CDR3 is CASSQGLGFPYEQYF. CDR3 coding DNA: TGTGCCAGCAGCCAAGGACTGGGGTTTCCCTACGAGCAGTACTTC. Variable domain in full (rest from reference TRBV14 and TRBJ2-7): EAGVTQFPSHSVIEKGQTVTLRCDPISGHDNLYWYRRVMGKEIKFLLHFVKESKQDESGMPNNRFLAERTGGTYSTLKVQPAELEDSGVYFCASSQGLGFPYEQYFGPGTRLTVT.